One sample yielded the 23 T cell receptor beta chains listed below, sequenced in a study of T cells in Graves' hyperthyroidism and ophthalmopathy. Amplification yielded TCR beta CDR3 regions, with RNA transcripts as the source. Carried out on the TCR CDR3, a first-round RT-PCR used the HTBI primer set. TCRdb analysed the multiplex PCR reads with MiXCR anew, one entry per CDR3 protein. In the table there are nearly 600,000 distinct CDR3 sequences, 11% to 15% of which are singletons. Specimen: blood. These receptors came from a woman aged 18-29 years with Graves' ophthalmopathy.

In its sample, this clonotype was seen a few times. The chain recombines TRBV19 with TRBJ1-5; D remains unclear. The germline V and J ends were trimmed by 6 bases and 2 bases, with 11 bases remaining between them. This CDR3 has 14 residues. Germline V lookup: CDR1 LNHDA, CDR2 SQIVND (reference sequence). The CDR3 nucleotides are TGTGCCAGTAGCATGAGAGTGGGCAATCAGCCCCAGCATTTT. Translating gives CASSMRVGNQPQHF.

The V and J genes are TRBV19 and TRBJ1-5; possibly TRBD1 for D (5 bases). There are 15 residues in the CDR3. From germline, CDR1 is LNHDA and CDR2 SQIVND (reference sequence). Trimming took 1 base from V and 2 from J, leaving 9 bases between them. This chain's CDR3 is CASSIVGGGNQPQHF. DNA for the CDR3: TGTGCCAGTAGTATAGTCGGGGGAGGCAATCAGCCCCAGCATTTT. The variable domain in full, with the rest retrieved from reference TRBV19 and TRBJ1-5, is DGGITQSPKYLFRKEGQNVTLSCEQNLNHDAMYWYRQDPGQGLRLIYYSQIVNDFQKGDIAEGYSVSREKKESFPLTVTSAQKNPTAFYLCASSIVGGGNQPQHFGDGTRLSIL.

This clonotype was seen at least ten times. The chain has TRBV20-1 and TRBJ1-5, with TRBD1 as a possible D gene (6 bases). The CDR3 totals 13 residues. Germline CDR1 and CDR2: DFQATT and SNEGSKA (reference sequence). V shed 5 bases and J shed 1 base, with 9 bases lying between them. CDR3 loop: CSARGQSNQPQHF. CDR3 nucleotide sequence: TGCAGTGCTCGCGGACAGAGCAATCAGCCCCAGCATTTT.

This clonotype was seen just once. A single base separates this from a much larger clone, so it may be a read error. The J gene is TRBJ1-2, the V gene TRBV6-2 or TRBV6-3; D call uncertain. This CDR3 contains 17 residues. Germline values: CDR1 MNHEY, CDR2 SVGEGT. V shed 2 bases and J shed 0 bases, with 16 bases lying between them. CDR3 loop: CASSYPAERTANYGYTF. The CDR3 DNA reads TGTGCCAGCAGTTACCCGGCGGAACGCACTGCTAACTATGGCTACACCTTC.

This clonotype has only a few counts. The rearrangement links TRBV4-1 to TRBJ1-3; D is uncertain. V lost 1 base and J lost 0, with 4 bases in between. This CDR3 has 14 residues. Germline V gene lookup returns CDR1 MGHRA and CDR2 YSYEKL. CDR3 nucleotide sequence: TGCGCCAGCAGCCAAGTCCCCTCTGGAAACACCATATATTTT. Protein: CASSQVPSGNTIYF.

This clonotype was counted at least ten times. This sequence joins TRBV6-1 and TRBJ2-1, with D unclear. The ends were cut back, 6 bases at V and 7 bases at J, with 10 bases in the middle. Germline assignment: CDR1 MNHNS and CDR2 SASEGT. This CDR3 contains 12 residues. The chain's CDR3 is CASSDFMNEQFF. CDR3 in DNA: TGTGCCAGCAGCGACTTTATGAATGAGCAGTTCTTC.

The sample holds a few counts of this clonotype. The chain combines TRBV7-9 with TRBJ2-1; 12 positions agree with TRBD2. This CDR3 contains 18 residues. V was clipped by 3 bases and J by 5 bases; unmatched bases: 11. The V gene's germline CDR1 is SEHNR and CDR2 FQNEAQ (reference sequence). Here the CDR3 DNA reads TGTGCCAGCAGCTTTCAGCCTCTAGCGGGAGGGCAGAACAATGAGCAGTTCTTC. This encodes CASSFQPLAGGQNNEQFF. Drawing the rest from reference TRBV7-9 and TRBJ2-1, the complete variable domain is DTGVSQNPRHKITKRGQNVTFRCDPISEHNRLYWYRQTLGQGPEFLTYFQNEAQLEKSRLLSDRFSAERPKGSFSTLEIQRTEQGDSAMYLCASSFQPLAGGQNNEQFFGPGTRLTVL.

The V gene is TRBV19, the J gene TRBJ2-4; D gene ambiguous. Trimming pared 7 bases from V and 5 bases from J, leaving 21 bases between. CDR1 and CDR2 (germline): LNHDA, SQIVND (reference sequence). This CDR3 is 16 amino acids long. The CDR3: CASKRDVSGRQNIQYF. CDR3 sequence (DNA): TGTGCCAGTAAAAGAGACGTGAGTGGCAGGCAAAACATTCAGTACTTC.

This clonotype was seen repeatedly, ten times or more. The gene calls are TRBV29-1 and TRBJ2-3, with 15 nucleotides matching TRBD2. V was clipped by 6 bases and J by 4 bases; unmatched bases: 5. The CDR3 covers 15 residues. CDR1 SQVTM and CDR2 ANQGSEA come from the germline V gene. CDR3: CSVGLAGGSSDTQYF. In DNA, the CDR3 is TGCAGCGTGGGACTAGCGGGAGGATCCTCAGATACGCAGTATTTT.

Ten or more counts support this clonotype. V gene TRBV7-9 combines with J gene TRBJ2-3, with TRBD2 identical over 8 bases. The germline gives CDR1 SEHNR, CDR2 FQNEAQ (reference sequence). The CDR3 is 14 amino acids. After removal of 1 base from V and 6 bases from J, the junction contained 3 bases not matched to a gene. The DNA for the CDR3 is TGTGCCAGCAGCTTAGGAGCGGGAGTTGATACGCAGTATTTT. Amino acid sequence: CASSLGAGVDTQYF.

This clonotype was counted only a few times. J is TRBJ1-1 and V is TRBV9, with D possibly being TRBD1 (5 bases). Germline V gene data show CDR1 as SGDLS and CDR2 as YYNGEE. This CDR3 has 13 residues. The V end was cut by 4 bases, the J end by 7 bases, with 14 bases between. The CDR3 DNA follows: TGTGCCAGCAGCACCCACATGGGGGTTGAAGCTTTCTTT. Translated, it gives CASSTHMGVEAFF.

This clonotype came up many times. CDR3 region: CATSLNEKLFF. CDR3 DNA: TGTGCCACCTCTTTGAATGAAAAACTGTTTTTT. The rearrangement links TRBV12-3 or TRBV12-4 to TRBJ1-4; D remains unclear. This CDR3 is 11 amino acids long. Trimming cost V 10 bases and J 5 bases, with 8 bases left between them.

This rearrangement joins TRBV4-1 to TRBJ2-7, with 10 bases matching TRBD2. The CDR3 runs 15 residues. The germline V gene has CDR1 MGHRA and CDR2 YSYEKL. Losses at the gene ends were 3 bases for V and 4 bases for J; bases not matched to a gene: 6. The CDR3 loop reads CASSHTSGTGYEQYF. The CDR3 DNA follows: TGCGCCAGCAGCCATACTAGCGGGACTGGGTACGAGCAGTACTTC.

The chain employs TRBV6-5 and TRBJ1-1; no reliable D call. The CDR3 runs to 15 residues. The ends were cut back, 0 bases at V and 1 base at J, with 9 bases in the middle. The V gene's germline CDR1 is MNHEY and CDR2 SVGAGI. The CDR3 reads CASSYSSSRNTEAFF. CDR3 sequence (DNA): TGTGCCAGCAGTTACTCCTCATCAAGGAACACTGAAGCTTTCTTT.

The CDR3 region has the DNA TGCAGTGCTAGAGTCAGCGGCGGGGGCGGGGAGCTGTTTTTT. Its translation is CSARVSGGGGELFF. The genes are TRBV20-1 and TRBJ2-2; TRBD2 aligns across 7 bases. The CDR3 runs to 14 residues. Germline loops: CDR1 DFQATT, CDR2 SNEGSKA (reference sequence). Trimming cost V 1 base and J 7 bases; bases outside gene matches: 6.

This clonotype was detected many times. The gene calls are TRBV24-1 and TRBJ2-1, with 13 bases identical to TRBD2. V lost 4 bases to trimming and J lost 9 bases; unmatched junction nucleotides: 8. CDR1 KGHDR and CDR2 SFDVKD come from the germline V gene. The CDR3 contains 16 residues. CDR3 nucleotides: TGTGCCACCAGTGACTCCACTAGCGGGAGGGTCAGTGAGCAGTTCTTC. Translation: CATSDSTSGRVSEQFF.

The table lists this clonotype with a count of one. The chain combines TRBV4-1 with TRBJ2-4; D remains unclear. The ends were cut back, 4 bases at V and 3 bases at J, with 16 bases in the middle. CDR1 and CDR2 from the germline V gene are MGHRA and YSYEKL. CDR3 size: 16 residues. CDR3 bases: TGCGCCAGCAGCCCACATTTCACCGGGCGCAAAAACATTCAGTACTTC. Protein: CASSPHFTGRKNIQYF.

At least ten counts were recorded for this clonotype. This chain connects TRBV2 to TRBJ2-1; TRBD2 matches at 10 bases. With V trimmed by 7 bases and J by 6 bases, 12 bases remained unmatched. CDR1 is SNHLY and CDR2 is FYNNEI in the germline V gene. The length of the CDR3 is 16 residues. The CDR3 sequence: CASTGTSATTFNEQFF. The CDR3 DNA is TGTGCCAGCACCGGGACTAGCGCCACGACGTTCAATGAGCAGTTCTTC.

This clonotype appeared many times. This rearrangement joins TRBV12-3 or TRBV12-4 to TRBJ1-2; tentatively, D is TRBD1 (5 bases). Deletions cut 6 bases from V and 6 bases from J, with 11 bases between. This CDR3 is built from 12 residues. The CDR3 DNA sequence: TGTGCCAGCAGCCAGGGTAGTCATGGCTACACCTTC. Amino acid sequence: CASSQGSHGYTF.

The CDR3, as DNA: TGCAGTGCTAGTGGAGGCTACTACGAGCAGTACTTC. It specifies CSASGGYYEQYF. The J gene is TRBJ2-7, the V gene TRBV20-1, with D tentatively TRBD2 (5 bases). This CDR3 has 12 residues. Trimming left V 3 bases short and J 3 bases short, with 9 bases between. Germline V gene data show CDR1 as DFQATT and CDR2 as SNEGSKA (reference sequence).

This clonotype was recorded many times. The genes are TRBV20-1 and TRBJ1-6; TRBD1 matches 8 bases. The CDR3 has 14 amino acids. V was clipped by 1 base and J by 11 bases; unmatched bases: 7. CDR1 is DFQATT, CDR2 SNEGSKA, per germline (reference sequence). CDR3 sequence: CSARVRTGFAPLHF. The DNA for the CDR3 is TGCAGTGCTAGAGTCCGGACAGGGTTCGCACCCCTCCACTTT.

The chain recombines TRBV4-1 with TRBJ2-1, with 11 nucleotides matching TRBD2. The V segment lost 2 bases and the J segment 7 bases; nucleotides outside the gene matches: 4. Looked up from germline, CDR1 is MGHRA and CDR2 is YSYEKL. This CDR3 is 15 amino acids long. The CDR3 reads CASSQTSGSGNEQFF. CDR3 nucleotides: TGCGCCAGCAGCCAAACTAGCGGGAGTGGAAATGAGCAGTTCTTC.

Only a few counts were recorded for this clonotype. The chain carries TRBV7-2 and TRBJ1-5; TRBD1 is a possible D gene (6 bases). The V and J ends lost 5 bases and 4 bases respectively, with 21 bases between them. Germline assignment: CDR1 SGHTA and CDR2 FQGNSA. CDR3 length: 17 amino acids. The CDR3 coding sequence is TGTGCCAGCAGCACCCTAACGGACAGTGCGGGAAATCAGCCCCAGCATTTT. It yields the protein CASSTLTDSAGNQPQHF.